This T cell receptor (beta chain) was captured in a study of Graves' ophthalmopathy and Graves' hyperthyroidism. Looking at the study overall: Peripheral blood samples were taken at initial diagnosis, before any treatment.

This clonotype was observed many times. Its cognate antigen is unknown. None of the included patients had other autoimmune diseases, uncontrolled infections, pregnancy or lactation, as these led to exclusion. General study results and limits: Forecasting of ophthalmopathy progression by the model achieved less than 71% sensitivity and approximately 72% specificity. Blood contained most expanded thyroid clonotypes exceeding 0.001 frequency.

V dropped 0 bases and J dropped 5 bases, with 13 bases sitting between them. Germline values: CDR1 SGHTA, CDR2 FQGNSA. The CDR3 totals 15 residues. Using RNA transcripts, the TCR beta CDR3 regions were amplified. Investigators did first-round RT-PCR with HTBI primers, then second-round multiplex PCR. TCRdb re-analysed the multiplex PCR reads in MiXCR, keeping a single row per CDR3 protein. The profile shows under 350,000 distinct CDR3 sequences, about a sixth of them singletons. The specimen sequenced was peripheral blood. The chain links TRBV7-2 to TRBJ1-2, with D possibly TRBD1 on 6 matching bases. The sequence came from an adult man with Graves' ophthalmopathy. CDR3 loop: CASSLALTGLYGYTF. The CDR3 nucleotides read TGTGCCAGCAGCTTAGCGCTAACAGGGCTGTATGGCTACACCTTC.